These 3 T cell receptor beta chains share one sample of origin, sequenced in a study of blood T cell repertoires in COVID-19 (dated by TCRdb to 2019 to 2021). Library preparation employed the immunoSEQ multiplex PCR assay. TCRdb carries this immuneACCESS record with in-frame sequences only. Its versions omit some clonotypes, under half of them owing to an unresolved V gene in the studies checked, with the rest unexplained. Here the sample has about 82,000 clones; around four fifths occur a single time. The ten largest clones take up 36% of the sample. Sequencing used peripheral blood. Receptors were obtained from a man aged 55-75 years with COVID-19, enrolled during active disease.

The gene calls are TRBV18 and TRBJ1-2; D uncertain. V shed 2 bases and J shed 1 base, with 11 bases lying between them. The CDR3 runs 15 residues. Germline CDR1 and CDR2: KGHSH and LQKENI. The CDR3 nucleotides are TGTGCCAGCTCACCAGATCCGGGATTTAACTATGGCTACACCTTC. It encodes CASSPDPGFNYGYTF. Full variable domain (remainder filled in from reference TRBV18 and TRBJ1-2): NAGVMQNPRHLVRRRGQEARLRCSPMKGHSHVYWYRQLPEEGLKFMVYLQKENIIDESGMPKERFSAEFPKEGPSILRIQQVVRGDSAAYFCASSPDPGFNYGYTFGSGTRLTVV.

This rearrangement joins TRBV5-4 to TRBJ2-7; TRBD1 aligns across 9 bases. The CDR3 runs 15 residues. Germline assignment: CDR1 SGHNT and CDR2 YYREEE (reference sequence). The V gene end was trimmed by 4 bases and the J gene end by 1 base; junction bases not matched to a gene: 6. CDR3 nucleotide sequence: TGTGCCAGCAGCCCGGGACAGGGAGGGTCCTACGAGCAGTACTTC. Translation gives CASSPGQGGSYEQYF.

V usage is TRBV18 and J usage is TRBJ2-3; the D is unclear. Germline CDR1 is KGHSH and CDR2 is LQKENI. Trimming pared 6 bases from V and 4 bases from J, leaving 11 bases between. This CDR3 region has 13 residues. The CDR3 coding sequence is TGTGCCAGCTCCGCCCCTAGTGCAGATACGCAGTATTTT. It is translated as CASSAPSADTQYF.